The sequence of this T cell receptor beta chain was determined in a study of T cells expressing NK-cell markers (TCRdb year 2020). Looking at the study overall: TCR beta-chain repertoires were profiled in sorted CD3+CD56+NKG2C+, CD3+CD56+NKG2C- and CD3+CD56-NKG2C+ T-cell subsets from several donors. Of the eight sequenced donors, seven were found to be HCMV-seropositive and one was found to be HCMV-seronegative. Randomly selected healthy volunteers, three men and five women, were used as the eight sequenced donors. Libraries were sequenced as 2 x 150 bp reads on Illumina HiSeq 2000/2500, MiSeq or NextSeq. Results the study describes overall, beyond this receptor: In six donors, the dominant CD3+CD56+NKG2C+ clonotypes ranked among the top 10 CD8+ clonotypes, making up roughly 1.0-7.0% of CD8+ T cells. It remained unclear whether the expanded NKG2C-expressing T cell clones were specific for HCMV antigens. Those dominant clonotypes were again the most abundant among CD3+CD56-NKG2C+ cells in a handful of donors, at about 28.3-60.1%.

Sequencing relied on an Illumina HiSeq 2000. TCR beta cDNA libraries were made by 5'RACE template switching that added a universal primer site and unique molecular identifiers. cDNA synthesis was primed from the TCR beta constant segment and was followed by two successive PCR amplification steps. Processing in the source paper ran as follows. MIGEC was used to demultiplex reads and group reads by UMI, and MiTCR was used to assemble and quantify clonotypes. To exclude erroneous sequences, any TCR cDNA sequence not supported by at least two reads was discarded. The tcR package was used for downstream repertoire analysis, with clonotypes matched between fractions based on CDR3 nucleotide sequence plus V segment. VDJmatch was used to annotate antigen specificity against VDJdb, with one amino acid substitution in CDR3 allowed. TCRdb reprocessed the reads and assigns one entry to each CDR3 protein sequence, leaving out DNA. For this entry, the V and J calls and clone size follow TCRdb and not the study's own pipeline. For this sample, the table gives more than 90,000 distinct CDR3 sequences. Roughly 18% of the sample belongs to the ten largest clones.

From cysteine to phenylalanine, the CDR3 is 12 amino acids long. The record lacks a DNA sequence. The germline V gene specifies SQVTM as CDR1 and ANQGSEA as CDR2. With respect to this clonotype: This clone's antigen is unknown.

HCMV serostatus was determined by detecting HCMV-specific IgG in serum with a commercial ELISA kit. Peripheral blood mononuclear cells were isolated from blood by Ficoll density gradient centrifugation. This TCR was sampled from a woman aged 18 to 69 in good health. The chain employs TRBV29-1 and TRBJ2-7; the D call of TRBD2 rests on TCRdb alone, since no DNA is present to check it. Material for sequencing was blood T cells: a sorted CD56 or NKG2C T cell subset, CD4+ or CD8+ T cells, or bulk PBMC T cells (not recorded which). The CDR3 protein sequence reads: CSVPDGGYEQYF.